Only a few counts were recorded for the clone carrying this T cell receptor (beta chain). Assay used: immunoSEQ multiplex PCR; TCRdb lists only in-frame clones, some missing. This table has around 68,000 clones, about 78% appearing once. Mismatch repair deficiency was confirmed in all patients, by PCR or immunohistochemistry. The data originate from a study of PD-1 blockade in mismatch repair-deficient tumors. Study overall: Enrolled about 2012-2016, patients had progressing, pretreated mismatch repair-deficient cancers of approximately 13 types.

V gave up 0 bases and J gave up 2 bases; unmatched junction bases: 4. This CDR3 is 15 amino acids long. In germline, CDR1 is SGDLS, CDR2 YYNGEE. The rearrangement links TRBV9 to TRBJ2-7; 8 bases align to TRBD2. This TCR derives from an adult with mismatch repair-deficient cancer. Sequencing used peripheral blood, obtained 2 weeks after starting pembrolizumab. CDR3 DNA: TGTGCCAGCAGCGTAGACCAGGGACTAGCCTACGAGCAGTACTTC. Its protein product is CASSVDQGLAYEQYF. Based on the CDR3 plus reference TRBV9 and TRBJ2-7, the full variable domain is DSGVTQTPKHLITATGQRVTLRCSPRSGDLSVYWYQQSLDQGLQFLIQYYNGEERAKGNILERFSAQQFPDLHSELNLSSLELGDSALYFCASSVDQGLAYEQYFGPGTRLTVT.